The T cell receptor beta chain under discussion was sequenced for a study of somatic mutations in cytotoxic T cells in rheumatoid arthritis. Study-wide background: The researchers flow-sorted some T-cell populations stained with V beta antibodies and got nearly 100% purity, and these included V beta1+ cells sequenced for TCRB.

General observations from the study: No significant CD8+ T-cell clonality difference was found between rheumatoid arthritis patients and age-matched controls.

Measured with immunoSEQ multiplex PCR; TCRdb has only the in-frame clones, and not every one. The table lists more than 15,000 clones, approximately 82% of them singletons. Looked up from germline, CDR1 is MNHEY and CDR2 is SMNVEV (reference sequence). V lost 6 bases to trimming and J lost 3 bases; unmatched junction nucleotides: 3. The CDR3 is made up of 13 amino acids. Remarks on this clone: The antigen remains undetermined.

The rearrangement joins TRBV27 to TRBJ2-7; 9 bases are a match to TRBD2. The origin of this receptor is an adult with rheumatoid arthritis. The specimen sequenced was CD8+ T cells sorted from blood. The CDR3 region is CASRKTSGYEQYF. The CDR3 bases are TGTGCCAGCAGGAAGACTAGCGGCTACGAGCAGTACTTC.